Shown below are 26 T cell receptor beta chains from a single sample sequenced in a study of T-cell reconstitution after alpha-beta-depleted transplantation in children. As it was prepared, the TCRbeta library received unique molecular identifiers. Each CDR3 protein gets one entry after TCRdb re-called the PCR reads with MiXCR. This sample has about 78,000 distinct CDR3 sequences, with roughly 14% found just once. Sequences were derived from PBMCs, mostly from graft donor cells, sampled 180 days after TCRalphabeta/CD19-depleted stem cell transplant. The source is a male patient between 2 and 10 years old who had a stem cell transplant for acute lymphoblastic leukemia, so the T cells may come from the graft donor.

The V and J genes are TRBV12-3 or TRBV12-4 and TRBJ2-1; a weak D match, TRBD1 (6 bases). The CDR3 extends over 14 amino acids. Trimming removed 7 bases from V and 6 bases from J, with 16 bases in between. Here the CDR3 DNA reads TGTGCCAGCATCCTAAGGGGGACGGGCAATGAGCAGTTCTTC. Amino acids: CASILRGTGNEQFF.

This clonotype was observed a handful of times. The chain recombines TRBV6-5 with TRBJ1-5; D perhaps matches TRBD1 (5 bases). This CDR3 has 15 amino acids. Germline V CDR1 and CDR2: MNHEY, SVGAGI. Trimming cost V 0 bases and J 4 bases, with 10 bases left between them. DNA for the CDR3: TGTGCCAGCAGTTACTCCTGGGGGGGGAATCAGCCCCAGCATTTT. Its protein product is CASSYSWGGNQPQHF.

This clonotype has a handful of counts. The V gene is TRBV29-1, the J gene TRBJ2-3; no definite D call. CDR1 and CDR2 (germline): SQVTM, ANQGSEA. Trimming removed 1 base from V and 2 bases from J, with 10 bases in between. The CDR3 is 14 amino acids. The CDR3 region is CSVEGVDLTDTQYF. CDR3 DNA sequence: TGCAGCGTTGAAGGGGTGGACCTCACAGATACGCAGTATTTT.

The V gene is TRBV5-6, the J gene TRBJ2-2; D gene ambiguous. CDR1 and CDR2 (germline): SGHDT, YYEEEE. Trimming cost V 4 bases and J 4 bases, with 8 bases left between them. The CDR3 contains 13 residues. The CDR3 DNA is TGTGCCAGCAGCCACTTCTCCACCGGGGAGCTGTTTTTT. Its protein is CASSHFSTGELFF.

This clonotype was found many times. The J gene is TRBJ2-2, the V gene TRBV10-3, with TRBD2 identical over 11 bases. Germline trimming cut 5 bases from V and 5 bases from J; bases unmatched to any gene: 4. Germline V gene data show CDR1 as ENHRY and CDR2 as SYGVKD. The CDR3 spans 15 residues. The CDR3 is CAISSGLAVTGELFF. Here the CDR3 DNA reads TGTGCCATCAGTTCGGGACTAGCGGTAACCGGGGAGCTGTTTTTT.

V and J are TRBV7-4 and TRBJ2-5; D remains unclear. This CDR3 is built from 16 residues. From germline, CDR1 is SGHVT and CDR2 SQSDAQ. V lost 2 bases, J lost 1 base, and 14 bases lay in between. The CDR3 sequence: CASSLFNLMVQETQYF. The DNA of the CDR3 is TGTGCCAGCAGCTTATTTAACTTGATGGTCCAAGAGACCCAGTACTTC.

Many counts were recorded for this clonotype. This rearrangement joins TRBV12-3 or TRBV12-4 to TRBJ2-2; 7 positions match TRBD1. This CDR3 contains 15 residues. The V and J ends lost 7 bases and 2 bases, in that order; junction bases with no gene match: 7. CDR3 coding DNA: TGTGCCAGCACTACCGGGACAGTTAACACCGGGGAGCTGTTTTTT. Its protein product is CASTTGTVNTGELFF.

This clonotype was counted at least ten times. The chain carries TRBV7-8 and TRBJ2-7, with 7 nucleotides matching TRBD1. Germline V gene lookup returns CDR1 SGHVS and CDR2 FQNEAQ. This CDR3 region has 14 residues. V was pared by 5 bases and J by 0 bases, with 4 bases of the junction left unmatched. CDR3 region: CASSPRDSSYEQYF. The CDR3 region has the DNA TGTGCCAGCAGCCCAAGGGACAGCTCCTACGAGCAGTACTTC.

This clonotype has more than one count but fewer than ten. The chain joins TRBV7-2 to TRBJ1-2; D gene ambiguous. V lost 3 bases to trimming and J lost 8 bases, with 16 bases between them. The CDR3 is 14 amino acids. The V gene's germline CDR1 is SGHTA and CDR2 FQGNSA. In DNA form, the CDR3 reads TGTGCCAGCAGCTTCCGGTGGAAGACAACGGGCTACACCTTC. It encodes CASSFRWKTTGYTF.

The V call is TRBV14, the J call TRBJ2-5, with no clear D. The CDR3 runs 15 residues. Germline V CDR1 and CDR2: SGHDN, FVKESK. Deletions cut 1 base from V and 1 base from J, with 10 bases between. DNA of the CDR3: TGTGCCAGCAGCCAAGTACGAGTATTCCAAGAGACCCAGTACTTC. Encoded protein: CASSQVRVFQETQYF.

J is TRBJ1-1 and V is TRBV24-1; tentative D call: TRBD1 (5 bases). Looked up from germline, CDR1 is KGHDR and CDR2 is SFDVKD. V dropped 0 bases and J dropped 1 base, with 14 bases sitting between them. There are 17 residues in the CDR3. The CDR3 is CATSDLPDGQGNTEAFF. DNA of the CDR3: TGTGCCACCAGTGATTTGCCTGACGGGCAGGGGAACACTGAAGCTTTCTTT.

In its sample, this clonotype was seen a few times. The rearrangement links TRBV7-2 to TRBJ2-6; D is perhaps TRBD1 (5 bases). The CDR3 covers 15 residues. V lost 0 bases to trimming and J lost 4 bases, with 7 bases between them. CDR1 SGHTA and CDR2 FQGNSA come from the germline V gene. This chain's CDR3 is CASSLADTGANVLTF. CDR3 coding DNA: TGTGCCAGCAGCTTAGCGGACACCGGGGCCAACGTCCTGACTTTC.

This chain uses TRBV2 with TRBJ2-7; TRBD1 aligns across 9 bases. The germline gives CDR1 SNHLY, CDR2 FYNNEI. The CDR3 has 14 residues. The V and J ends lost 7 bases and 0 bases, in that order; junction bases with no gene match: 4. The CDR3 protein is CASNGQGHSYEQYF. The CDR3 nucleotides read TGTGCCAGCAACGGACAGGGGCACTCCTACGAGCAGTACTTC.

The sample holds many counts of this clonotype. The V gene is TRBV7-8, the J gene TRBJ2-7; maybe TRBD1 (6 bases). The CDR3 runs 15 residues. Trimming cost V 5 bases and J 2 bases, with 16 bases left between them. Looked up from germline, CDR1 is SGHVS and CDR2 is FQNEAQ. CDR3 sequence reads: CASSADSSLTYEQYF. The CDR3 region has the DNA TGTGCCAGCAGCGCGGACAGCTCCTTAACCTACGAGCAGTACTTC.

This clonotype occurred a few times. This chain links TRBV12-3 or TRBV12-4 with TRBJ2-5; no definite D call. V was clipped by 2 bases and J by 4 bases, with 14 bases between them. The CDR3 sequence is 15 residues long. The CDR3 DNA reads TGTGCCAGCAGTTTACTTAGGGCCCCCCGAGAGACCCAGTACTTC. This encodes CASSLLRAPRETQYF.

The rearrangement links TRBV27 to TRBJ1-3; D is perhaps TRBD1 (5 bases). This CDR3 spans 16 amino acids. Trimming shortened V by 2 bases and J by 0 bases, and 11 bases separated the two germline ends. CDR1 is MNHEY and CDR2 is SMNVEV in the germline V gene (reference sequence). The CDR3 coding sequence is TGTGCCAGCAGTTTAGGGGCAAGGGGCTCTGGAAACACCATATATTTT. As protein: CASSLGARGSGNTIYF.

Many counts were recorded for this clonotype. This chain connects TRBV9 to TRBJ2-7, with D tentatively TRBD1 (8 bases). The CDR3 contains 16 residues. The V end was cut by 4 bases, the J end by 5 bases, with 22 bases between. From germline, CDR1 is SGDLS and CDR2 YYNGEE. DNA of the CDR3: TGTGCCAGCAGCCCTCAGGGGGGGACAGGACCCCACGAGCAGTACTTC. This codes for CASSPQGGTGPHEQYF.

The V gene is TRBV10-3, the J gene TRBJ2-3; D is ambiguous. The ends were cut back, 0 bases at V and 6 bases at J, with 10 bases in the middle. The CDR3 is made up of 14 amino acids. Looked up from germline, CDR1 is ENHRY and CDR2 is SYGVKD. In DNA, the CDR3 is TGTGCCATCAGTGAGTCGACGTTGGGGGATACGCAGTATTTT. Protein: CAISESTLGDTQYF.

The J gene is TRBJ1-1, the V gene TRBV9, with unresolved D. Trimming left V 4 bases short and J 0 bases short, with 10 bases between. CDR1 SGDLS and CDR2 YYNGEE come from the germline V gene. The CDR3 loop spans 14 amino acids. In DNA form, the CDR3 reads TGTGCCAGCAGCCCAGACACGATGAACACTGAAGCTTTCTTT. It yields the protein CASSPDTMNTEAFF.

The table lists this clonotype with a few counts. This rearrangement joins TRBV6-5 to TRBJ1-2; 7 positions agree with TRBD1. The CDR3 runs 13 residues. With 4 bases clipped from V and 7 bases from J, the junction kept 6 bases outside the gene matches. Germline V CDR1 and CDR2: MNHEY, SVGAGI. Here the CDR3 DNA reads TGTGCCAGCAGTTTCGACAGGGTGGGTGGCTACACCTTC. Protein: CASSFDRVGGYTF.

This clonotype was observed many times. The chain joins TRBV12-3 or TRBV12-4 to TRBJ2-2; a weak D match, TRBD1 (7 bases). The CDR3 is 16 amino acids. V was clipped by 2 bases and J by 4 bases, with 14 bases between them. The CDR3 sequence: CASSLQGGGSTGELFF. CDR3 nucleotide sequence: TGTGCCAGCAGTTTACAGGGGGGCGGGTCCACCGGGGAGCTGTTTTTT.

The chain employs TRBV15 and TRBJ2-1, with D perhaps matching TRBD2 (5 bases). V lost 0 bases and J lost 4, with 13 bases in between. Germline V gives CDR1 LNHNV, CDR2 YYDKDF (reference sequence). The CDR3 has 16 residues. The CDR3 reads CATSRDLRTVYNEQFF. As DNA, the CDR3 is TGTGCCACCAGCAGAGATCTGAGGACTGTTTACAATGAGCAGTTCTTC.

The gene calls are TRBV7-3 and TRBJ2-7; 9 bases agree with TRBD1. The CDR3 consists of 13 residues. Germline V gene sequence: CDR1 SGHTA, CDR2 FQGTGA. V shed 5 bases, J shed 5 bases, and the junction held 4 bases outside the gene matches. In DNA, the CDR3 is TGTGCCAGCAGCCGACAGGGGGGAAACGAGCAGTACTTC. Protein: CASSRQGGNEQYF.

This chain joins TRBV12-3 or TRBV12-4 and TRBJ2-7; TRBD1 aligns across 8 bases. This CDR3 has 16 residues. V was clipped by 2 bases and J by 0 bases; unmatched bases: 6. The CDR3 reads CASSLPRTGFSYEQYF. CDR3 in DNA: TGTGCCAGCAGTTTACCTAGGACAGGGTTCTCCTACGAGCAGTACTTC.

This clonotype was seen more than once but under ten times. The chain is built from TRBV10-3 and TRBJ2-4, with TRBD2 matching 9 bases. This CDR3 has 13 amino acids. With V trimmed by 11 bases and J by 6 bases, 8 bases remained unmatched. Germline V gives CDR1 ENHRY, CDR2 SYGVKD. The CDR3 reads CAQTAGGLNIQYF. CDR3 bases: TGTGCCCAGACGGCGGGGGGGCTAAACATTCAGTACTTC.

This clonotype has a count of ten or more. The chain combines TRBV9 with TRBJ2-3; 9 bases agree with TRBD2. Germline CDR1 SGDLS, CDR2 YYNGEE. V lost 4 bases and J lost 1; bases outside the gene matches: 7. This CDR3 has 16 amino acids. The CDR3 DNA sequence: TGTGCCAGCAGCCCGCGGGGGGGCAGCGGCACAGATACGCAGTATTTT. Protein: CASSPRGGSGTDTQYF.